This TCR beta chain comes out of a study of blood T cell repertoires in COVID-19. V was clipped by 3 bases and J by 0 bases, with 14 bases between them. The length of the CDR3 is 16 residues. Germline CDR1 reads MDHEN; CDR2 reads SYDVKM. TCRdb keeps only in-frame clones here, not all; method: immunoSEQ multiplex PCR. Among over 120,000 clones listed, roughly 77% were seen once. J is TRBJ1-1 and V is TRBV28; D remains ambiguous. The TCR comes from a woman in her 70s with COVID-19, enrolled during active disease. The sample comprised peripheral blood. CDR3 residues: CASSLAGGGMNTEAFF. In DNA, the CDR3 is TGTGCCAGCAGTTTGGCAGGCGGAGGGATGAACACTGAAGCTTTCTTT.